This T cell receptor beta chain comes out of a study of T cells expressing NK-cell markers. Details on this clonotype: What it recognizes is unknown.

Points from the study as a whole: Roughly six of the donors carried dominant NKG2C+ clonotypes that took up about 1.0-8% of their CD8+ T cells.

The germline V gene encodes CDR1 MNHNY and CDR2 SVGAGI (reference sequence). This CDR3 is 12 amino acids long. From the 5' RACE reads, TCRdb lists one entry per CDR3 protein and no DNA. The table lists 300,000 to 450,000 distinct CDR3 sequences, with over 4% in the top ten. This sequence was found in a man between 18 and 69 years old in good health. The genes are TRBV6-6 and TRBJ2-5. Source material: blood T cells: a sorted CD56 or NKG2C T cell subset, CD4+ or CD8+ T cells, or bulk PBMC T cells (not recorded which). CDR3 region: CASSYSAETQYF.